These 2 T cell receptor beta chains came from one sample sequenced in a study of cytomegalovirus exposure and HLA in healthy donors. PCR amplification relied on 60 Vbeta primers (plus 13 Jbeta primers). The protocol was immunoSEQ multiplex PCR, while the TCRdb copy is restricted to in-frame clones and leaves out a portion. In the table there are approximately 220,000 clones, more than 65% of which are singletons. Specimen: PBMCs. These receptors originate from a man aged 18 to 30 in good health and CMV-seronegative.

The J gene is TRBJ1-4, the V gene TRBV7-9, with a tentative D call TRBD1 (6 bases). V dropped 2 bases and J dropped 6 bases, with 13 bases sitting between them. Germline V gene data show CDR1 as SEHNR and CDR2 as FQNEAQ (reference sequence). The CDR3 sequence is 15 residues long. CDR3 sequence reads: CASSLLEQGHEKLFF. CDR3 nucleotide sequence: TGTGCCAGCAGCTTATTAGAACAGGGTCATGAAAAACTGTTTTTT.

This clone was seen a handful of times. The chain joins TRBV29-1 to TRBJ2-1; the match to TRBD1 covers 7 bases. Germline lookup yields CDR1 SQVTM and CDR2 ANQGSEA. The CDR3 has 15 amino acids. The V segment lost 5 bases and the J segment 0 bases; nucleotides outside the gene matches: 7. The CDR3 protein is CSVTGVPSSYNEQFF. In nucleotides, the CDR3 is TGCAGCGTTACAGGGGTACCCAGCTCCTACAATGAGCAGTTCTTC.